The 21 T cell receptor beta chains reported below all come from one sample, sequenced in a study of OX40 agonist ivuxolimab in advanced cancers. Measured with immunoSEQ multiplex PCR; TCRdb has only the in-frame clones, and not every one. In the table there are about 6,900 clones, around three quarters of which are singletons. The sequenced sample was CD4+ or CD8+ T cells sorted from blood, obtained in a trial of the OX40 agonist ivuxolimab. The receptors shown here come from an adult with an advanced solid tumor such as melanoma, head and neck, liver or kidney cancer.

This chain links TRBV5-1 with TRBJ2-1, with 7 nucleotides matching TRBD1. Germline V gives CDR1 SGHRS, CDR2 YFSETQ. Trimming removed 0 bases from V and 2 bases from J; junction bases left unmatched: 5. The CDR3 has 16 amino acids. The CDR3 loop reads CASSLATGVPYNEQFF. DNA of the CDR3: TGCGCCAGCAGCTTGGCCACAGGGGTACCCTACAATGAGCAGTTCTTC. Full variable domain (outside the CDR3, taken from reference TRBV5-1 and TRBJ2-1): KAGVTQTPRYLIKTRGQQVTLSCSPISGHRSVSWYQQTPGQGLQFLFEYFSETQRNKGNFPGRFSGRQFSNSRSEMNVSTLELGDSALYLCASSLATGVPYNEQFFGPGTRLTVL.

This sequence joins TRBV11-3 and TRBJ1-1; perhaps TRBD1 as D (6 bases). This CDR3 has 14 residues. V was pared by 5 bases and J by 0 bases, with 10 bases between. Looked up from germline, CDR1 is SGHNT and CDR2 is YENEEA. The CDR3 reads CASSVGTLNTEAFF. The CDR3 DNA follows: TGTGCCAGCAGCGTAGGGACATTGAACACTGAAGCTTTCTTT.

The chain has TRBV29-1 and TRBJ2-2; D perhaps matches TRBD2 (7 bases). The CDR3 extends over 15 amino acids. Germline V gene sequence: CDR1 SQVTM, CDR2 ANQGSEA. Trimming stripped 3 bases from V and 2 bases from J, with 13 bases between. For the CDR3, the DNA is TGCAGCGTTGACGGGGGAGGGACAAACACCGGGGAGCTGTTTTTT. It translates to CSVDGGGTNTGELFF.

The rearrangement links TRBV5-1 to TRBJ2-1; D is unclear. The ends were cut back, 5 bases at V and 0 bases at J, with 9 bases in the middle. This CDR3 spans 14 amino acids. Germline V gene data show CDR1 as SGHRS and CDR2 as YFSETQ. The CDR3 sequence is CASSPPTSYNEQFF. The DNA of the CDR3 is TGCGCCAGCAGTCCCCCTACCTCCTACAATGAGCAGTTCTTC.

This clone was observed once. The gene calls are TRBV27 and TRBJ2-2, with D hard to call. Germline assignment: CDR1 MNHEY and CDR2 SMNVEV (reference sequence). The CDR3 is made up of 13 amino acids. Trimming took 5 bases from V and 6 from J, leaving 10 bases between them. The CDR3, as DNA: TGTGCCAGCAGTCTAGGGTCTCCCGGGGAGCTGTTTTTT. This translates into CASSLGSPGELFF.

This rearrangement joins TRBV7-9 to TRBJ2-7, with D uncertain. Germline-derived CDR1 and CDR2 are SEHNR and FQNEAQ (reference sequence). The CDR3 runs to 13 residues. Between the trimmed V and J ends, which lost 2 bases and 5 bases, there was a span of 10 bases. This CDR3 reads CASSLSTHHEQYF. In DNA, the CDR3 is TGTGCCAGCAGCTTATCGACTCACCACGAGCAGTACTTC.

Of note for this clone: A read error is likely here: a far larger clone is one base away. The same CDR3 arises from other DNA sequences in this sample as well. V usage is TRBV11-2 and J usage is TRBJ2-7; 7 nucleotides align to TRBD2. The CDR3 is 15 amino acids. CDR1 is SGHAT, CDR2 FQNNGV, per germline. J gave up 4 bases and V 5 bases, and 11 bases lay outside the gene matches. The CDR3, as DNA: TGTGCCAGCAGCCCGGGGGTAGGGGAGGGGTACGAGCAGTACTTC. Its translation: CASSPGVGEGYEQYF.

The chain employs TRBV6-1 and TRBJ1-2, with 8 positions matching TRBD1. This CDR3 has 14 amino acids. Germline assignment: CDR1 MNHNS and CDR2 SASEGT. J gave up 8 bases and V 4 bases, and 9 bases lay outside the gene matches. CDR3 in DNA: TGTGCCAGCAGTGTAGGACAGGGAATAGGCGGCTACACCTTC. As protein: CASSVGQGIGGYTF.

The chain is built from TRBV5-1 and TRBJ1-2; the D is unclear. V lost 4 bases and J 8 bases, leaving 15 bases between the germline ends. The CDR3 loop spans 13 amino acids. Germline lookup yields CDR1 SGHRS and CDR2 YFSETQ. CDR3 in amino acids: CASSPAESDGYTF. CDR3 nucleotides: TGCGCCAGCAGCCCGGCAGAAAGTGACGGCTACACCTTC.

In its sample, this clone was seen a few times. The chain uses TRBV13 and TRBJ1-2; maybe TRBD1 (5 bases). CDR3 length: 16 residues. Trimming left V 5 bases short and J 6 bases short, with 22 bases between. The germline CDR1 and CDR2 sequences are PRHDT and FYEKMQ (reference sequence). The CDR3 region is CASSPRYSGTLDGYTF. The CDR3 bases are TGTGCCAGCAGCCCCCGATATTCCGGGACGCTCGATGGCTACACCTTC.

This clone was counted only a few times. The rearrangement joins TRBV4-3 to TRBJ2-3, with TRBD2 matching 7 bases. Losses at the gene ends were 0 bases for V and 4 bases for J; bases not matched to a gene: 4. The CDR3 contains 15 residues. CDR1 and CDR2 from the germline V gene are LGHNA and YSLEER. CDR3 in amino acids: CASSQDRGGADTQYF. The DNA for the CDR3 is TGCGCCAGCAGCCAAGATCGTGGGGGGGCAGATACGCAGTATTTT.

In this sample, this clone turned up once. This chain connects TRBV13 to TRBJ2-1; D unresolved. The CDR3 is 11 amino acids. CDR1 PRHDT and CDR2 FYEKMQ come from the germline V gene (reference sequence). The V end was cut by 10 bases, the J end by 4 bases, with 8 bases between. The chain's CDR3 is CATSVYNEQFF. The CDR3, as DNA: TGTGCCACTTCGGTATACAATGAGCAGTTCTTC. Using reference TRBV13 and TRBJ2-1 for the parts outside the CDR3, the full variable domain is AAGVIQSPRHLIKEKRETATLKCYPIPRHDTVYWYQQGPGQDPQFLISFYEKMQSDKGSIPDRFSAQQFSDYHSELNMSSLELGDSALYFCATSVYNEQFFGPGTRLTVL.

This rearrangement joins TRBV28 to TRBJ2-1; D is uncertain. The CDR3 spans 13 residues. Trimming shortened V by 3 bases and J by 9 bases, and 12 bases separated the two germline ends. The V gene's germline CDR1 is MDHEN and CDR2 SYDVKM. The CDR3 sequence is CASSFQLTGEQFF. CDR3 nucleotide sequence: TGTGCCAGCAGTTTCCAGCTTACGGGTGAGCAGTTCTTC.

The V and J genes are TRBV10-3 and TRBJ1-1; the match to TRBD1 covers 8 bases. J gave up 1 base and V 5 bases, and 3 bases lay outside the gene matches. From germline, CDR1 is ENHRY and CDR2 SYGVKD. This CDR3 is 14 amino acids long. CDR3 bases: TGTGCCATCAGTCGGACAGGGCCGAACACTGAAGCTTTCTTT. Protein: CAISRTGPNTEAFF.

The chain carries TRBV7-9 and TRBJ2-2, with D perhaps matching TRBD2 (5 bases). Germline V gene data show CDR1 as SEHNR and CDR2 as FQNEAQ (reference sequence). This CDR3 has 16 amino acids. V lost 5 bases and J 6 bases, leaving 19 bases between the germline ends. The CDR3 bases are TGTGCCAGCAGCCCACGGGGTGGGCCAGGCGCCGGGGAGCTGTTTTTT. Translating gives CASSPRGGPGAGELFF.

The chain has TRBV28 and TRBJ1-4, with 7 nucleotides matching TRBD1. V dropped 6 bases and J dropped 6; count of bases not matched to a gene: 7. This CDR3 has 14 residues. CDR1 is MDHEN and CDR2 is SYDVKM in the germline V gene. CDR3 amino acids: CASSIQGYYEKLFF. DNA for the CDR3: TGTGCCAGCAGCATACAGGGGTATTATGAAAAACTGTTTTTT.

This clone appeared a few times. The CDR3 nucleotides read TGTGCCTGGAGTACCGGGGAGCTGTTTTTT. Protein sequence: CAWSTGELFF. This rearrangement joins TRBV30 to TRBJ2-2, with unresolved D. The germline gives CDR1 GTSNPN, CDR2 SVGIG (reference sequence). The CDR3 extends over 10 amino acids. The ends were cut back, 2 bases at V and 5 bases at J, with 0 bases in the middle. The whole variable domain, remainder taken from reference TRBV30 and TRBJ2-2, is SQTIHQWPATLVQPVGSPLSLECTVEGTSNPNLYWYRQAAGRGLQLLFYSVGIGQISSEVPQNLSASRPQDRQFILSSKKLLLSDSGFYLCAWSTGELFFGEGSRLTVL.

The sample holds a few counts of this clone. The rearrangement links TRBV30 to TRBJ1-1, with D uncertain. Germline V lookup: CDR1 GTSNPN, CDR2 SVGIG (reference sequence). The CDR3 spans 14 residues. V dropped 1 base and J dropped 4 bases, with 13 bases sitting between them. The CDR3 region has the DNA TGTGCCTGGAGTGGCCACCGTGGAGCCACTGAAGCTTTCTTT. Protein: CAWSGHRGATEAFF.

The V and J genes are TRBV13 and TRBJ1-1, with TRBD1 as a possible D gene (5 bases). V lost 5 bases and J lost 4, with 17 bases in between. CDR3 length equals 15 residues. The germline CDR1 and CDR2 sequences are PRHDT and FYEKMQ (reference sequence). CDR3 amino acids: CASSHQGPRTTEAFF. The CDR3 DNA sequence: TGTGCCAGCAGCCACCAGGGACCGAGGACCACTGAAGCTTTCTTT.

This sequence joins TRBV13 and TRBJ2-3, with 7 bases identical to TRBD2. V was pared by 1 base and J by 5 bases, with 6 bases of the junction left unmatched. The germline V gene has CDR1 PRHDT and CDR2 FYEKMQ (reference sequence). The CDR3 extends over 15 amino acids. CDR3 coding DNA: TGTGCCAGCAGCTTAGAAGGTGGGAGGGAAGATACGCAGTATTTT. This gives the protein CASSLEGGREDTQYF. The full variable domain, completed using reference TRBV13 and TRBJ2-3, is AAGVIQSPRHLIKEKRETATLKCYPIPRHDTVYWYQQGPGQDPQFLISFYEKMQSDKGSIPDRFSAQQFSDYHSELNMSSLELGDSALYFCASSLEGGREDTQYFGPGTRLTVL.

The chain has TRBV11-2 and TRBJ1-2; 7 bases fit TRBD1. The ends lost 5 bases at V and 0 bases at J; junction bases unmatched: 6. Germline CDR1 and CDR2: SGHAT and FQNNGV. The CDR3 is 15 residues long. The CDR3 here is CASSTHRGSNYGYTF. In DNA, the CDR3 is TGTGCCAGCAGCACCCACAGGGGATCTAACTATGGCTACACCTTC.